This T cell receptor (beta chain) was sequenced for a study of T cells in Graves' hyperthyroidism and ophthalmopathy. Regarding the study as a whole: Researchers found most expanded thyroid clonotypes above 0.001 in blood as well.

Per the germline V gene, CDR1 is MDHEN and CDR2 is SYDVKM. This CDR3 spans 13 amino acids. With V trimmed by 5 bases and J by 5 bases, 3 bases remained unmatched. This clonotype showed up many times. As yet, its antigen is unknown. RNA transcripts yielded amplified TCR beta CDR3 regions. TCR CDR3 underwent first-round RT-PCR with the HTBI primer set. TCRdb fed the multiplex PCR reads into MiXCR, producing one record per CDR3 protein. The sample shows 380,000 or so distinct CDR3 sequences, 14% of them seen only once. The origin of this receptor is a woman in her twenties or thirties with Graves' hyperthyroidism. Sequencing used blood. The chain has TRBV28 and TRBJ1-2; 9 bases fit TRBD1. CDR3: CASSLGQGYGYTF. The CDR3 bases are TGTGCCAGCAGTCTGGGACAGGGATATGGCTACACCTTC.